The following is a T cell receptor (beta chain) sequence with its context. Its antigen is not identified. Each patient with chemo-refractory metastatic non-small-cell lung cancer was treated with focal radiation plus CTLA-4 blockade using ipilimumab. This specimen comes from a study of radiotherapy plus CTLA-4 blockade in lung cancer. Study details: Objective responses were seen in around 19% of patients, disease control in about 33%.

Clones were sequenced by immunoSEQ multiplex PCR, and TCRdb holds only the in-frame ones, with some missing. Of over 80,000 clones in the sample, over 80% are singletons; the top ten hold 0.82%. Germline trimming cut 8 bases from V and 1 base from J; bases unmatched to any gene: 7. The CDR3 length is 15 residues. CDR1 is WSHSY, CDR2 SAAADI, per germline. Study-level points and caveats: In blood, early T cell clone dynamics reportedly predicted response best, together with interferon-beta. Blood-borne expansion of tumor-derived TCR clones followed radiotherapy plus ipilimumab.

The V call is TRBV10-2, the J call TRBJ2-3; 9 positions agree with TRBD2. The TCR sequence derives from a human donor with non-small cell lung cancer who had stable disease on radiotherapy plus ipilimumab. The source material was peripheral blood, sampled from a patient treated with radiotherapy plus ipilimumab. This CDR3 is CASSAGGPGTDTQYF. DNA for the CDR3: TGCGCCAGCTCCGCGGGGGGGCCTGGCACAGATACGCAGTATTTT.